The TCR beta chain described here comes from a study of shared clonotypes between healthy human individuals. Broader study findings: Non-shared clonotypes showed lower generation probabilities than clonotypes common to all four donors.

Of note for this clone: Antigen unknown.

Sequencing used immunoSEQ multiplex PCR; TCRdb keeps in-frame clones, though not all of them. The table includes about 360,000 clones, more than 60% detected once. The source of this sequence is a man aged 25-40 years in good health. Sequencing was done on a sample of memory CD4+ T cells sorted from blood. Sample subset: CD45RA-negative fraction.

In nucleotides, the CDR3 is TGTGCCAGCAGTTCTACCGCAGATACGCAGTATTTT. Amino acid sequence: CASSSTADTQYF. V and J are TRBV6-6 and TRBJ2-3; no clear D. The CDR3 sequence is 12 residues long. V dropped 4 bases and J dropped 4 bases, with 6 bases sitting between them. CDR1 and CDR2 from the germline V gene are MNHNY and SVGAGI (reference sequence).